These 13 T cell receptor beta chains were sequenced from one sample in a study of cytomegalovirus exposure and HLA in healthy donors. 13 Jbeta primers and 60 Vbeta primers were used for the PCR. Here immunoSEQ multiplex PCR was the method, and the copy in TCRdb shows in-frame clones only, minus some. Of 150,000 to 200,000 clones listed, 70% to 80% were seen once; the top ten hold under 0.75%. The material sequenced was PBMCs. Receptors were obtained from a woman in her 40s in good health and CMV-seronegative.

This chain links TRBV4-1 with TRBJ1-5; 7 bases match TRBD1. The germline gives CDR1 MGHRA, CDR2 YSYEKL. The V segment lost 0 bases and the J segment 2 bases; nucleotides outside the gene matches: 10. The CDR3 has 18 amino acids. The CDR3 nucleotides read TGCGCCAGCAGCCAAGAAAGGTCAGGGGGTAGTGGCAATCAGCCCCAGCATTTT. Protein: CASSQERSGGSGNQPQHF.

CDR3 loop: CATSRGGTSAHEQFF. The DNA of the CDR3 is TGTGCCACCAGCAGGGGGGGGACTAGCGCCCATGAGCAGTTCTTC. The chain recombines TRBV15 with TRBJ2-1, with TRBD2 identical over 10 bases. The CDR3 runs to 15 residues. V shed 3 bases and J 8 bases; nucleotides not matched to a gene: 7. Germline V CDR1 and CDR2: LNHNV, YYDKDF (reference sequence).

The V call is TRBV9, the J call TRBJ1-3; tentatively, D is TRBD1 (6 bases). CDR1 and CDR2 (germline): SGDLS, YYNGEE. Trimming shortened V by 0 bases and J by 3 bases, and 10 bases separated the two germline ends. CDR3 length: 15 residues. The CDR3, as DNA: TGTGCCAGCAGCGTAGAGCCAGGGGTTGGAAACACCATATATTTT. Translation gives CASSVEPGVGNTIYF.

The chain joins TRBV6-5 to TRBJ2-7; TRBD1 aligns across 9 bases. V lost 2 bases, J lost 2 bases, and 7 bases stayed unmatched. The CDR3 extends over 16 amino acids. Germline V CDR1 and CDR2: MNHEY, SVGAGI. For the CDR3, the DNA is TGTGCCAGCAGTTACGCGCAGGGACAGGGCCCCTACGAGCAGTACTTC. It encodes CASSYAQGQGPYEQYF.

The chain couples TRBV19 to TRBJ2-1; TRBD2 might be the D (6 bases). The ends were cut back, 1 base at V and 7 bases at J, with 20 bases in the middle. The CDR3 has 17 amino acids. Germline V lookup: CDR1 LNHDA, CDR2 SQIVND (reference sequence). The CDR3 spells CASSIGMTRVNRNEQFF. The DNA of the CDR3 is TGTGCCAGTAGTATAGGAATGACTAGAGTAAATAGAAATGAGCAGTTCTTC.

The chain combines TRBV5-4 with TRBJ1-3, with 9 bases identical to TRBD1. From germline, CDR1 is SGHNT and CDR2 YYREEE (reference sequence). Trimming removed 2 bases from V and 6 bases from J; junction bases left unmatched: 9. This CDR3 has 16 residues. The CDR3 DNA reads as TGTGCCAGCAGCTTCAGGACAGGGGAAAGCTTAAACACCATATATTTT. Its translation: CASSFRTGESLNTIYF.

V is TRBV5-5 and J is TRBJ2-5; D ambiguous. V shed 0 bases and J shed 0 bases, with 9 bases lying between them. Germline V gene sequence: CDR1 SGHKS, CDR2 YYEKEE (reference sequence). CDR3 length equals 15 residues. CDR3 DNA: TGTGCCAGCAGCTTGGTGCCTACAGACCAAGAGACCCAGTACTTC. Translated: CASSLVPTDQETQYF. Combining the CDR3 with reference TRBV5-5 and TRBJ2-5 gives the whole variable domain DAGVTQSPTHLIKTRGQQVTLRCSPISGHKSVSWYQQVLGQGPQFIFQYYEKEERGRGNFPDRFSARQFPNYSSELNVNALLLGDSALYLCASSLVPTDQETQYFGPGTRLLVL.

This rearrangement joins TRBV6-6 to TRBJ2-2; 9 bases are a match to TRBD2. This CDR3 region has 15 residues. Trimming took 3 bases from V and 5 from J; bases not matched to a gene: 4. The germline V gene has CDR1 MNHNY and CDR2 SVGAGI (reference sequence). Written as DNA, the CDR3 is TGTGCCAGCAGTTATAGCGGGGGAGAAACCGGGGAGCTGTTTTTT. As protein: CASSYSGGETGELFF.

The chain combines TRBV30 with TRBJ1-1; D is undetermined. Germline V gene sequence: CDR1 GTSNPN, CDR2 SVGIG (reference sequence). The CDR3 spans 15 residues. V lost 0 bases to trimming and J lost 2 bases, with 13 bases between them. Written as DNA, the CDR3 is TGTGCCTGGAGTGTTCTGTCGACATTTAACACTGAAGCTTTCTTT. It is translated as CAWSVLSTFNTEAFF.

This rearrangement joins TRBV18 to TRBJ2-6; a weak D match, TRBD1 (7 bases). CDR1 and CDR2 (germline): KGHSH, LQKENI. V lost 3 bases, J lost 2 bases, and 11 bases lay in between. This CDR3 region has 16 residues. Here the CDR3 DNA reads TGTGCCAGCTCACCGCAGGGGGGTGCTGGGGCCAACGTCCTGACTTTC. Translation: CASSPQGGAGANVLTF.

The V gene is TRBV7-8, the J gene TRBJ2-7; D gene unclear. Germline V gene lookup returns CDR1 SGHVS and CDR2 FQNEAQ. V lost 1 base, J lost 0 bases, and 7 bases lay in between. CDR3 length: 14 residues. The CDR3 sequence is CASSLVQSSYEQYF. Here the CDR3 DNA reads TGTGCCAGCAGCTTAGTACAGAGCTCCTACGAGCAGTACTTC.

The chain links TRBV29-1 to TRBJ2-5; maybe TRBD1 (5 bases). The germline CDR1 and CDR2 sequences are SQVTM and ANQGSEA. CDR3 length: 14 residues. V was clipped by 7 bases and J by 0 bases, with 15 bases between them. CDR3 sequence: CSGSDTPHQETQYF. CDR3 coding DNA: TGCAGCGGGTCGGACACACCTCACCAAGAGACCCAGTACTTC.

This clone was detected only a few times. The chain combines TRBV6-5 with TRBJ1-6; 7 nucleotides match TRBD1. Germline V gene lookup returns CDR1 MNHEY and CDR2 SVGAGI. The trim removed 5 bases at V and 2 bases at J, leaving 3 bases unmatched. This CDR3 spans 15 amino acids. The CDR3 DNA follows: TGTGCCAGCAGTAGCGGACAGGCCTATAATTCACCCCTCCACTTT. Protein: CASSSGQAYNSPLHF.